One sample yielded the 6 T cell receptor beta chains listed below, sequenced in a study of early T cells in non-severe SARS-CoV-2 infection. One entry per CDR3 protein results from TCRdb running MiXCR on the 5' RACE reads. The repertoire includes some 66,000 distinct CDR3 sequences, roughly 9.1% of them detected once, and 3.2% sits in the top ten. The material sequenced was whole blood. These receptors all stem from an adult who was a healthcare worker with PCR-confirmed SARS-CoV-2 infection or an uninfected control (not recorded which).

This clonotype was recorded many times. The chain employs TRBV7-2 and TRBJ2-3; 7 nucleotides match TRBD2. CDR1 and CDR2 from the germline V gene are SGHTA and FQGNSA. The V segment lost 6 bases and the J segment 6 bases; nucleotides outside the gene matches: 12. CDR3 size: 15 residues. The DNA for the CDR3 is TGTGCCAGCAGAGGAGGGAGGGCCAGTGCGGATACGCAGTATTTT. This sequence encodes CASRGGRASADTQYF.

This clonotype was picked up a small number of times. The V gene is TRBV4-1, the J gene TRBJ2-2, with D perhaps matching TRBD2 (5 bases). The CDR3 length is 17 residues. Between the trimmed V and J ends, which lost 1 base and 7 bases, there was a span of 19 bases. Germline CDR1 MGHRA, CDR2 YSYEKL. The CDR3 region is CASSQGPGVIEGGELFF. In DNA form, the CDR3 reads TGCGCCAGCAGCCAAGGGCCCGGGGTTATTGAGGGCGGGGAGCTGTTTTTT.

The chain employs TRBV10-3 and TRBJ2-4; 7 bases fit TRBD1. The V segment lost 6 bases and the J segment 8 bases; nucleotides outside the gene matches: 7. The CDR3 sequence is 13 residues long. Germline CDR1 is ENHRY and CDR2 is SYGVKD. The CDR3 DNA is TGTGCCATCAGGAATGACAGGGACCACATTCAGTACTTC. This encodes CAIRNDRDHIQYF.

This clonotype showed up many times. V gene TRBV11-2 combines with J gene TRBJ2-1; 11 bases line up with TRBD2. The V and J ends lost 0 bases and 9 bases, in that order; junction bases with no gene match: 13. The CDR3 runs 18 residues. The germline V gene has CDR1 SGHAT and CDR2 FQNNGV. In DNA form, the CDR3 reads TGTGCCAGCAGCTTAGATCTAGGGACTAGCGGTGCTTTGGGTGAGCAGTTCTTC. Translation: CASSLDLGTSGALGEQFF.

The chain combines TRBV6-4 with TRBJ2-1, with 14 bases aligning to TRBD2. The V and J ends lost 6 bases and 7 bases, in that order; junction bases with no gene match: 8. Germline assignment: CDR1 MRHNA and CDR2 SNTAGT. This CDR3 spans 16 amino acids. CDR3 amino acids: CASSPGTSGSKNEQFF. The CDR3 DNA is TGTGCCAGCAGCCCAGGGACTAGCGGGAGTAAAAATGAGCAGTTCTTC.

The V call is TRBV2, the J call TRBJ2-2, with D maybe TRBD1 (7 bases). Trimming took 4 bases from V and 0 from J, leaving 12 bases between them. This CDR3 region has 16 residues. Germline CDR1 and CDR2: SNHLY and FYNNEI. The CDR3 sequence: CASSAEGQTNTGELFF. The CDR3 nucleotides read TGTGCCAGCAGTGCGGAGGGACAGACGAACACCGGGGAGCTGTTTTTT.